One sample yielded the 16 T cell receptor beta chains listed below, sequenced in a study of T cell clonality in common variable immunodeficiency (dated by TCRdb to the mid-2010s). The library was produced with the immunoSEQ multiplex PCR assay. TCRdb obtained this table from immuneACCESS and retained in-frame rearrangements with V and J assigned. These tables miss some clones; where compared with another copy, unresolved V genes account for less than half of the shortfall, and the remainder is unexplained. The table notes fewer than 50,000 clones here, none of them singletons. Around 1.5% of the sample lies in the top ten. Sequencing used peripheral blood mononuclear cells. The source is a person between 18 and 69 years old in good health.

This clone was counted ten times or more. The read terminates 3 residues ahead of where the CDR3 ends, so the germline J gene completes it. This chain uses TRBV9 with TRBJ1-4; D might be TRBD1 (5 bases). The CDR3 covers 14 residues. From germline, CDR1 is SGDLS and CDR2 YYNGEE. V was clipped by 0 bases and J by 8 bases, with 11 bases between them. The CDR3 bases that were read are TGTGCCAGCAGCGTAGGGGCAGGGCAGGAAAAA. Encoded protein: CASSVGAGQEK. In full, the CDR3 reads CASSVGAGQEKLFF.

This clone was recorded at least ten times. The observed sequence ends 3 residues before the CDR3 terminus, with the missing tail filled in from the germline J gene. This rearrangement joins TRBV20-1 to TRBJ2-1; tentatively, D is TRBD2 (5 bases). CDR1 and CDR2 (germline): DFQATT, SNEGSKA (reference sequence). The length of the CDR3 is 16 residues. V lost 4 bases and J 6 bases, leaving 22 bases between the germline ends. The CDR3 spells CSAKDSVRSWGNEQFF. The CDR3 DNA, read in part, is TGCAGTGCTAAAGATAGCGTACGAAGCTGGGGCAATGAG.

This clone was observed many times. The sequenced fragment ends 3 residues before the CDR3 boundary, so the rest is inferred from the germline J gene. The chain combines TRBV6-7 with TRBJ2-2, with no clear D. TRBV6-7 is identified as an open reading frame with a role that is uncertain. V was cut by 2 bases and J by 2 bases, with 9 bases left in between. The CDR3 covers 15 residues. CDR3 DNA, as far as it was read: TGTGCCAGCAGTTACCCCCCAGTAAACACCGGGGAG. As protein: CASSYPPVNTGE. The full CDR3 protein is CASSYPPVNTGELFF.

This clone was recorded at least ten times. The read falls 3 residues short of the CDR3 end, and the missing part is taken from the germline J gene. The V gene is TRBV29-1, the J gene TRBJ2-1, with D uncertain. CDR1 and CDR2 from the germline V gene are SQVTM and ANQGSEA. Trimming left V 2 bases short and J 3 bases short, with 5 bases between. The length of the CDR3 is 12 residues. The CDR3 protein is CSVERGYNEQFF. Incomplete CDR3 DNA: TGCAGCGTTGAACGCGGCTACAATGAG.

This clone was seen many times. The read gets to within 3 residues of the CDR3 end, and the germline J gene fills in the rest. The chain is built from TRBV7-2 and TRBJ1-2, with D possibly matching TRBD1 (6 bases). This CDR3 is 14 amino acids long. The germline CDR1 and CDR2 sequences are SGHTA and FQGNSA. V was cut by 4 bases and J by 4 bases, with 13 bases left in between. The CDR3 spells CASSSTTGFYGYTF. The sequenced CDR3 bases are TGTGCCAGCAGCTCAACTACAGGGTTCTATGGC.

A note on this clone: From the germline J gene comes the end of the CDR3, since the read stops 3 residues before it. The V and J genes are TRBV18 and TRBJ2-2; 7 nucleotides align to TRBD1. The germline CDR1 and CDR2 sequences are KGHSH and LQKENI. CDR3 length equals 14 residues. Here the CDR3 reads CASSRTGYNSPLFF. CDR3 DNA, as far as it was read: TGTGCCAGCTCACGGACAGGCTATAATTCACCG.

In this sample, this clone turned up many times. The CDR3 end falls 3 residues outside the read, so it is completed with the germline J gene. This sequence joins TRBV18 and TRBJ2-5; 7 bases align to TRBD2. CDR1 and CDR2 (germline): KGHSH, LQKENI. This CDR3 region has 14 residues. The ends lost 5 bases at V and 5 bases at J; junction bases unmatched: 8. The chain's CDR3 is CASSSSGTTETQYF. The CDR3 DNA, read in part, is TGTGCCAGCTCATCCTCCGGGACTACTGAGACC.

This clone turned up a few times. The read stops 3 residues short of the end of the CDR3; the missing end is completed from the germline J gene. This chain links TRBV20-1 with TRBJ2-5; TRBD2 aligns across 13 bases. Germline V gene lookup returns CDR1 DFQATT and CDR2 SNEGSKA (reference sequence). The V gene end was trimmed by 6 bases and the J gene end by 5 bases; junction bases not matched to a gene: 6. This CDR3 spans 14 amino acids. The covered CDR3 bases are TGCAGTGCCACGGGACTAGCGGGAATGGAGACC. Residues: CSATGLAGMET. The CDR3 in its entirety is CSATGLAGMETQYF.

This clone has a count of ten or more. The CDR3 extends 3 residues past the end of the read, so its final part is completed from the germline J gene. This chain connects TRBV6-2 or TRBV6-3 to TRBJ2-4; 7 positions match TRBD2. The CDR3 is made up of 16 amino acids. V lost 5 bases and J lost 3; bases outside the gene matches: 10. Germline V gene lookup returns CDR1 MNHEY and CDR2 SVGEGT. The DNA read from the CDR3 is TGTGCCAGCAGTCGGGGGGACCCTAAGGGCAAAAACATT. Translated, it gives CASSRGDPKGKNI. The full CDR3 sequence reads CASSRGDPKGKNIQYF.

This clone was counted at least ten times. The DNA ends 3 residues before the CDR3 does, and the rest of the CDR3 is filled in from the germline J gene. The chain has TRBV5-1 and TRBJ1-2; 7 positions match TRBD1. The trim removed 4 bases at V and 1 base at J, leaving 7 bases unmatched. The CDR3 totals 15 residues. CDR1 and CDR2 (germline): SGHRS, YFSETQ. CDR3 amino acids: CASSDPTGNNYGYTF. The CDR3 bases that were read are TGCGCCAGCAGCGACCCGACAGGGAATAACTATGGC.

This clone was seen ten or more times. Incomplete CDR3 DNA: TGCAGTGCTAGACCGGGACAGGGGCGAGAGACC. As protein: CSARPGQGRET. The complete CDR3 reads CSARPGQGRETQYF. The rearrangement joins TRBV20-1 to TRBJ2-5; 10 bases align to TRBD1. The read gets to within 3 residues of the CDR3 end, and the germline J gene fills in the rest. In germline, CDR1 is DFQATT, CDR2 SNEGSKA (reference sequence). The junction had 4 bases not matched to a gene; V was cut back by 2 bases and J by 4 bases. This CDR3 has 14 amino acids.

This clone was seen ten or more times. An end of the junction differs from the germline gene, which may be a read error. The read falls 3 residues short of the CDR3 end, and the missing part is taken from the germline J gene. The V call is TRBV4-2, the J call TRBJ2-7; D is undetermined. Germline-derived CDR1 and CDR2 are LGHNA and YNFKEQ. The CDR3 extends over 13 amino acids. CDR3 DNA (partial): TGCGCCAGCAGCCAAGAGACTGCCTACGAG. Protein product: CASSQETAYE. The complete CDR3 protein is CASSQETAYEQYF.

This clone appeared many times. The CDR3 end is not reached by the read, which stops 3 residues before it; the germline J gene fills it in. V usage is TRBV20-1 and J usage is TRBJ2-3, with D uncertain. The CDR3 consists of 16 residues. Germline V gene sequence: CDR1 DFQATT, CDR2 SNEGSKA (reference sequence). V lost 1 base, J lost 0 bases, and 14 bases lay in between. CDR3: CSARAIARVSTDTQYF. The sequenced part of the CDR3 DNA is TGCAGTGCTAGAGCTATTGCACGCGTAAGCACAGATACG.

In its sample, this clone was seen many times. The sequenced fragment ends 3 residues before the CDR3 boundary, so the rest is inferred from the germline J gene. The chain joins TRBV7-2 to TRBJ2-5, with 10 bases aligning to TRBD2. This CDR3 contains 14 residues. After removal of 4 bases from V and 5 bases from J, the junction contained 4 bases not matched to a gene. Germline V gene sequence: CDR1 SGHTA, CDR2 FQGNSA. The CDR3 loop reads CASSSSGRDETQYF. The sequenced CDR3 bases are TGTGCCAGCAGCTCCAGCGGGAGGGATGAGACC. The variable domain in full, with the rest retrieved from reference TRBV7-2 and TRBJ2-5, is GAGVSQSPSNKVTEKGKDVELRCDPISGHTALYWYRQSLGQGLEFLIYFQGNSAPDKSGLPSDRFSAERTGGSVSTLTIQRTQQEDSAVYLCASSSSGRDETQYFGPGTRLLVL.

Many counts were recorded for this clone. The CDR3 here is CASSRASNQPQHF. Partial CDR3 DNA: TGTGCCAGCTCACGCGCTTCCAATCAGCCC. The J gene is TRBJ1-5, the V gene TRBV18; no firm D call. Coverage ceases 3 residues before the CDR3 finishes, and the germline J gene fills in the end. Trimming left V 4 bases short and J 3 bases short, with 7 bases between. The CDR3 extends over 13 amino acids. CDR1 KGHSH and CDR2 LQKENI come from the germline V gene.

This clone was counted many times. The CDR3 end is not reached by the read, which stops 3 residues before it; the germline J gene fills it in. The chain combines TRBV5-1 with TRBJ2-6, with unresolved D. This CDR3 spans 15 amino acids. Trimming pared 1 base from V and 0 bases from J, leaving 5 bases between. CDR1 and CDR2 from the germline V gene are SGHRS and YFSETQ. CDR3 protein: CASSLTVSGANVLTF. Partial CDR3 DNA: TGCGCCAGCAGCTTGACGGTCTCTGGGGCCAACGTC.